The clone carrying this T cell receptor (beta chain) was seen at least ten times. The library was built from around 0.4 ug RNA with molecular barcoded adaptors for alpha/delta and beta/gamma chains. Via MiXCR, TCRdb re-called the reads, giving one row per CDR3 protein. The sample carries roughly 49,000 distinct CDR3 sequences, about 20% recorded once. This CDR3 contains 13 residues. CDR1 SGHNT and CDR2 YYREEE come from the germline V gene (reference sequence). With 0 bases removed from V and 6 bases from J, the gap between germline ends came to 9 bases. This sample was taken from a study of read filtering for tumor transcriptome and immune sequencing.

The source material was a population of CD138-negative cells sorted from bone marrow. This clonotype was sampled from a donor aged 40 or older with multiple myeloma. V gene TRBV5-4 combines with J gene TRBJ1-1; D ambiguous. The CDR3 region has the DNA TGTGCCAGCAGCTTGGCCTGGTCCTCTGAAGCTTTCTTT. It translates to CASSLAWSSEAFF.